What follows are 5 T cell receptor beta chains derived from one specimen sequenced in a study of blood T cell repertoires in COVID-19. Generated by immunoSEQ multiplex PCR, the TCRdb table keeps only in-frame clones and is missing some. The sample consists of roughly 280,000 clones, about nine tenths of them appearing once. Sample: PBMCs or T cells enriched from blood (not recorded which). Receptors were obtained from a woman aged 25 to 39 with acute COVID-19.

V usage is TRBV23-1 and J usage is TRBJ1-1; 10 bases agree with TRBD1. TRBV23-1 is noted as an ORF with a role that remains uncertain. J was trimmed by 2 bases and V by 6 bases; bases with no gene match: 6. This CDR3 has 15 residues. The CDR3 region is CASRRDRGCNTEAFF. CDR3 bases: TGCGCCAGCAGGCGGGACAGGGGTTGTAACACTGAAGCTTTCTTT.

The chain combines TRBV5-1 with TRBJ2-4, with a tentative D call TRBD1 (5 bases). The V end was cut by 0 bases, the J end by 1 base, with 5 bases between. The CDR3 is 14 residues long. Per germline, CDR1 SGHRS and CDR2 YFSETQ. The CDR3 coding sequence is TGCGCCAGCAGCTTGGGACAGGCCAAAAACATTCAGTACTTC. Encoded protein: CASSLGQAKNIQYF.

This clone was detected a few times. This chain links TRBV3-1 (or the pseudogene TRBV3-2) with TRBJ2-6; 7 bases fit TRBD2. With V trimmed by 1 base and J by 0 bases, 0 bases remained unmatched. The CDR3 runs to 16 residues. Germline V CDR1 and CDR2: LGHDT, YNNKEL (reference sequence). CDR3 sequence reads: CASSQAGGSGANVLTF. The CDR3 DNA reads as TGTGCCAGCAGCCAAGCGGGAGGCTCTGGGGCCAACGTCCTGACTTTC.

This chain uses TRBV16 with TRBJ2-6; no clear D. Trimming removed 1 base from V and 1 base from J, with 5 bases in between. This CDR3 has 15 amino acids. The V gene's germline CDR1 is KGHSY and CDR2 FQNENV. This CDR3 reads CASSQLESGANVLTF. Here the CDR3 DNA reads TGTGCCAGCAGCCAATTAGAGTCTGGGGCCAACGTCCTGACTTTC. Complete variable domain (other parts from reference TRBV16 and TRBJ2-6): GEEVAQTPKHLVRGEGQKAKLYCAPIKGHSYVFWYQQVLKNEFKFLISFQNENVFDETGMPKERFSAKCLPNSPCSLEIQATKLEDSAVYFCASSQLESGANVLTFGAGSRLTVL.

V is TRBV14 and J is TRBJ2-1; the match to TRBD2 covers 13 bases. Germline trimming cut 0 bases from V and 2 bases from J; bases unmatched to any gene: 1. The CDR3 length is 17 residues. The germline gives CDR1 SGHDN, CDR2 FVKESK. This chain's CDR3 is CASSQELAGGPYNEQFF. The CDR3 coding sequence is TGTGCCAGCAGCCAAGAACTAGCGGGAGGGCCCTACAATGAGCAGTTCTTC. The complete variable domain, with remaining parts taken from reference TRBV14 and TRBJ2-1, reads EAGVTQFPSHSVIEKGQTVTLRCDPISGHDNLYWYRRVMGKEIKFLLHFVKESKQDESGMPNNRFLAERTGGTYSTLKVQPAELEDSGVYFCASSQELAGGPYNEQFFGPGTRLTVL.